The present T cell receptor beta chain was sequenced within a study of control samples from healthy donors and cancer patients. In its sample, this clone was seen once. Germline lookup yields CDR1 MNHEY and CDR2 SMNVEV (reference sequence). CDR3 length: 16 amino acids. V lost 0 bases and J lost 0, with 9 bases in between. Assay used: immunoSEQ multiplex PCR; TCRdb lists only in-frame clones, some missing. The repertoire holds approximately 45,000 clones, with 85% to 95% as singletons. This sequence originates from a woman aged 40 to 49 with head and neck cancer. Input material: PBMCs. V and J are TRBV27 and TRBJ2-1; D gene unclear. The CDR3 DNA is TGTGCCAGCAGTTTATCACTCGGGCCCTCCTACAATGAGCAGTTCTTC. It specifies CASSLSLGPSYNEQFF.